The entry below describes one T cell receptor (beta chain). What it binds is unknown. The sample comes from a study of Ad26.COV2.S vaccination and SARS-CoV-2 variants. Notes on the study in general: Estimates derived from TCR breadth and depth analyses may have underestimated total T cell responses. Vaccinees and placebo recipients showed similar non-spike TCR breadth.

Documented treatment: about 20 received Ad26.COV2.S at low or high dose, single or two shots; about 5 received placebo; per-sample allocation not given. Specimen acquisition occurred on day 63 following the initial vaccine or placebo injection. Assay: immunoSEQ multiplex PCR; the TCRdb copy retains only in-frame clones and omits some. In the table there are over 200,000 clones, roughly 90% of which are singletons. The CDR3 has 18 residues. The junction had 13 bases not matched to a gene; V was cut back by 8 bases and J by 0 bases. Germline CDR1 and CDR2: MDHEN and SYDVKM. The chain couples TRBV28 to TRBJ1-6; 7 nucleotides agree with TRBD1. Sequences were derived from peripheral blood, sampled in a trial of Ad26.COV2.S vaccine versus placebo. This sequence was found in a person between 18 and 65 years old who received the Ad26.COV2.S COVID-19 vaccine or a placebo. CDR3 sequence reads: CASGAAGTASSYNSPLHF. CDR3 nucleotide sequence: TGTGCCAGCGGTGCAGCGGGGACAGCGAGCTCCTATAATTCACCCCTCCACTTT.